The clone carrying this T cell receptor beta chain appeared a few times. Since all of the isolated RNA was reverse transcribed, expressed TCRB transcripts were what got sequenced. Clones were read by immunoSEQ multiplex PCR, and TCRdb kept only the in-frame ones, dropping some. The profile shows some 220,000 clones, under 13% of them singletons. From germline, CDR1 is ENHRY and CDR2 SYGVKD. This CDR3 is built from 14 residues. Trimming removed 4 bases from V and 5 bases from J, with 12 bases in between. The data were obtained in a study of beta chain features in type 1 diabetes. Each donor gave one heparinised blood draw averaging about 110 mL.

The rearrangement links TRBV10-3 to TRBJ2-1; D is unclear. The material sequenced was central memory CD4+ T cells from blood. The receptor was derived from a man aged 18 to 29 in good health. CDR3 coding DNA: TGTGCCATCAGTGGGAATAGTTTCCACAATGAGCAGTTCTTC. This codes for CAISGNSFHNEQFF.